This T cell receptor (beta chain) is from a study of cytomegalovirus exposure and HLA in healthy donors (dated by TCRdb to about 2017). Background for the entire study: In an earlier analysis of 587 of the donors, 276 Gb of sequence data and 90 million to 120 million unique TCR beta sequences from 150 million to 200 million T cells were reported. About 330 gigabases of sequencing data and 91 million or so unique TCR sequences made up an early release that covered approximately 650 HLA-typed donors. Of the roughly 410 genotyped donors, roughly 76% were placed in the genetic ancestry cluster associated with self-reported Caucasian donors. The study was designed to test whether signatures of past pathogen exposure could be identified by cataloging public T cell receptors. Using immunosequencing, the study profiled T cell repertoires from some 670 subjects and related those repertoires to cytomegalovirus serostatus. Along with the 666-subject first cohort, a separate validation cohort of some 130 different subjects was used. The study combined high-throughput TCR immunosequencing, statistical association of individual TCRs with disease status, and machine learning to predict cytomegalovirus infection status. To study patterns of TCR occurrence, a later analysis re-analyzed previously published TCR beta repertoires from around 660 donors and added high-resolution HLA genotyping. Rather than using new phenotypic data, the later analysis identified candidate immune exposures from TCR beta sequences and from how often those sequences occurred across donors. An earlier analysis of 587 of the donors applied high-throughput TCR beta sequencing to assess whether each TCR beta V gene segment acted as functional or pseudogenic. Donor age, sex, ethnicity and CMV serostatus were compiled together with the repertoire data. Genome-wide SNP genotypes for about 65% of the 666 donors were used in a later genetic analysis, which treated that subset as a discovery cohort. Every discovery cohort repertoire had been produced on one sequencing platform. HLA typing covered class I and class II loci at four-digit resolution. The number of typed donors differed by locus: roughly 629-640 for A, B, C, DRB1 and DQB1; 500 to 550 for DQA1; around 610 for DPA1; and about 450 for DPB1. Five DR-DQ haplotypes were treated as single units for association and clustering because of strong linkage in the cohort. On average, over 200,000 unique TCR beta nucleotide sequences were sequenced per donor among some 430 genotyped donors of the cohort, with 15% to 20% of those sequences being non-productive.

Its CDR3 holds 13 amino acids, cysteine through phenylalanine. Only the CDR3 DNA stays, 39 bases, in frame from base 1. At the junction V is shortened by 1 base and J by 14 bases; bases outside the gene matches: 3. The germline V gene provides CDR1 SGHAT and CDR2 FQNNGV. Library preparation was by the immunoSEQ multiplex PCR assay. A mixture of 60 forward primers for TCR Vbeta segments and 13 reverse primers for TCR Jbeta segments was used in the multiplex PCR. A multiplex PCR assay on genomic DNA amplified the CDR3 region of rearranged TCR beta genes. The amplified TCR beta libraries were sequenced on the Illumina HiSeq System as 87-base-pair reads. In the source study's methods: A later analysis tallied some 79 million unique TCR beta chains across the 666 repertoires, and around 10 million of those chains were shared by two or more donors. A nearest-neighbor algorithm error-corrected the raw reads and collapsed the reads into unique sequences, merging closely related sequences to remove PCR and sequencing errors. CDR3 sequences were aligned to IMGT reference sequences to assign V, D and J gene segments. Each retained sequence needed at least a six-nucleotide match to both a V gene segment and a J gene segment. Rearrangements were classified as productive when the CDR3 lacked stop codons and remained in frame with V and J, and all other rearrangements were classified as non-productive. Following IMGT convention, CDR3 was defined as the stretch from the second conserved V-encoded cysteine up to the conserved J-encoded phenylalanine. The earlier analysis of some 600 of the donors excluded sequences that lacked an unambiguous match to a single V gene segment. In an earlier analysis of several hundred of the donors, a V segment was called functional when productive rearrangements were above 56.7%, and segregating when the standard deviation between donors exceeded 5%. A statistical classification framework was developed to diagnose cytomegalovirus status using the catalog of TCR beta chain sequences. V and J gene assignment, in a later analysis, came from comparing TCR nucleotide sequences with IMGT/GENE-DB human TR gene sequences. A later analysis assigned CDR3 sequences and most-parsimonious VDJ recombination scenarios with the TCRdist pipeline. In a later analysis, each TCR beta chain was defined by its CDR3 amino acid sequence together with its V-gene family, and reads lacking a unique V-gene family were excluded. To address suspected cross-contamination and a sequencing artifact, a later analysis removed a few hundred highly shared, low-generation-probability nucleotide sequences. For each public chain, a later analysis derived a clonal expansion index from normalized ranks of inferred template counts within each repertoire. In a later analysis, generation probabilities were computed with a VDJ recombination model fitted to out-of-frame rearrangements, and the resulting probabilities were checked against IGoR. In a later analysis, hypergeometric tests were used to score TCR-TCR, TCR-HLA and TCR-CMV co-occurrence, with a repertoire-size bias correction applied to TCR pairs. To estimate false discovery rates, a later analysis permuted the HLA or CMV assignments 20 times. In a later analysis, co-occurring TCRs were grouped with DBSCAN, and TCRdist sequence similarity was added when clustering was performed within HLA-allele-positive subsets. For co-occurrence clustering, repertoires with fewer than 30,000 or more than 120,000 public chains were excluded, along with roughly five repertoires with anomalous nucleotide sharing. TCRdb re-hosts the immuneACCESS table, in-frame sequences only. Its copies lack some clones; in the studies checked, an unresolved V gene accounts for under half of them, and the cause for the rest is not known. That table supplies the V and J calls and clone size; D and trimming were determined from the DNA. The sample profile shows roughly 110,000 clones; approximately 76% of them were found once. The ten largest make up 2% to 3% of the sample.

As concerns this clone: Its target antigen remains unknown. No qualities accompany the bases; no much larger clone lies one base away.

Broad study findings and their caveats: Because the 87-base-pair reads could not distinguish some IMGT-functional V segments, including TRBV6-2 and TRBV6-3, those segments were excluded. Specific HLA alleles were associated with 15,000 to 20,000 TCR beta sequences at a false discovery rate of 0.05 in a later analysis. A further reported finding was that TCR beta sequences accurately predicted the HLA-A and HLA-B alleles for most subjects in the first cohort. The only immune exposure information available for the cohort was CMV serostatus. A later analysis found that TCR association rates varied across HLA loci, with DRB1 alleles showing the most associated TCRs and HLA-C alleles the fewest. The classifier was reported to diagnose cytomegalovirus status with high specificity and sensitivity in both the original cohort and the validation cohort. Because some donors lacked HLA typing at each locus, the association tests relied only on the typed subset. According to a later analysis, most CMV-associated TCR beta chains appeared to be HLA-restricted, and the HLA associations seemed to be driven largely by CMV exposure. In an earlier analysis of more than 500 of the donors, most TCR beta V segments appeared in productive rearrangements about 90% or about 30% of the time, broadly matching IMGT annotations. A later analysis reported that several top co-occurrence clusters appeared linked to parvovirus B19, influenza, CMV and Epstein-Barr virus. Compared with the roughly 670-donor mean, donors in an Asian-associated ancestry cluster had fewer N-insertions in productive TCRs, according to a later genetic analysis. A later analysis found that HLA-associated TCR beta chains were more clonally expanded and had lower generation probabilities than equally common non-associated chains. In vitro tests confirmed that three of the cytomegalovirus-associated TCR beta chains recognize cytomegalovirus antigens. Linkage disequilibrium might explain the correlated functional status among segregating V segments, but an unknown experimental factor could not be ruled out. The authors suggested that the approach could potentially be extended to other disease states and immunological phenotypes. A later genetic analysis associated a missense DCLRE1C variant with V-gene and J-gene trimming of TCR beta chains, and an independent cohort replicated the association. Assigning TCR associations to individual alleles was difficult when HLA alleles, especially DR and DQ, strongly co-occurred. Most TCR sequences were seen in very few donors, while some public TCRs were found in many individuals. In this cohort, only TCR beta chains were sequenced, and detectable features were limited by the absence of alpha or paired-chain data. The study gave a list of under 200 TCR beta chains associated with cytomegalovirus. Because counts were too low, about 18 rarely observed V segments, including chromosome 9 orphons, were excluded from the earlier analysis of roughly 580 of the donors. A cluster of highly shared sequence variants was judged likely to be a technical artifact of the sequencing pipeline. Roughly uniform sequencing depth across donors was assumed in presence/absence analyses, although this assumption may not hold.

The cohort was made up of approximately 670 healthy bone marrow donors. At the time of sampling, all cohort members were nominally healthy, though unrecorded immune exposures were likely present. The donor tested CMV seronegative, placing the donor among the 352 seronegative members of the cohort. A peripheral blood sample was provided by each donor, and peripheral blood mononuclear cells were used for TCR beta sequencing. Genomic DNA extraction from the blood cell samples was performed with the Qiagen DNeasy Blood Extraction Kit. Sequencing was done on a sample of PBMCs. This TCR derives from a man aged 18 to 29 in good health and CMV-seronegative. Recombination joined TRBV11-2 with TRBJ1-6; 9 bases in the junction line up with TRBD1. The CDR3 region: CASSLVQGATLHF. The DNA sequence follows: TGTGCCAGCAGCTTAGTACAGGGGGCCACCCTCCACTTT.